This T cell receptor (beta chain) was identified during a study of blood T cell repertoires in COVID-19. Overall study: From T cells, B-cell-depleted T cells, or PBMCs came the material, which was cDNA or gDNA.

Per the original methods: Amplifying reference gene primers gave estimates of nucleated cell counts. Repertoires were generated with immunoSEQ multiplex PCR, while TCRdb's copy carries only in-frame clones and drops some. The D gene and trimming were derived from the DNA, and the V and J assignments and clone size from that table. The table has about 120,000 clones, around four fifths seen once. CDR1 and CDR2 from the germline V gene are MNHEY and SMNVEV (reference sequence). With 6 bases removed from V and 0 bases from J, the gap between germline ends came to 11 bases. The CDR3 covers 14 residues. The chain uses TRBV27 and TRBJ1-1, with D maybe TRBD1 (6 bases). Sequencing used peripheral blood. The sequence was collected from a man aged 30 to 45 with acute or convalescent COVID-19. The CDR3 loop is CASSTGLVNTEAFF. Here the CDR3 DNA reads TGTGCCAGCAGCACAGGGTTGGTGAACACTGAAGCTTTCTTT.